Sequencing of this TCR beta chain was carried out in a study of cytomegalovirus exposure and HLA in healthy donors. Findings and caveats of the study: Several V segments, TRBV6-2 and TRBV6-3 among them, could not be told apart and were dropped. Available immune exposure information covered CMV serostatus only.

The CDR3 loop spans 13 amino acids. From germline, CDR1 is MNHNY and CDR2 SVGAGI (reference sequence). V was trimmed by 11 bases and J by 4 bases, leaving 17 bases between them. For this clone: What it binds is unknown.

Primers included in the PCR were 60 Vbeta and 13 Jbeta primers. The assay was immunoSEQ multiplex PCR, and TCRdb's table has in-frame clones only and misses some. The table includes 75,000 to 100,000 clones, about two thirds detected once. The chain is built from TRBV6-6 and TRBJ1-1, with D uncertain. The sequence was collected from a man between 60 and 75 years old in good health and CMV-seronegative. Sequenced material: PBMCs. The CDR3 DNA reads as TGTGCCGGTCAGAGTGGGGAGGGCACTGAAGCTTTCTTT. Translating it yields CAGQSGEGTEAFF.